Each of the 10 T cell receptor beta chains below was sequenced from the same sample in a study of OX40 agonist ivuxolimab in advanced cancers. Clones were sequenced by immunoSEQ multiplex PCR, and TCRdb holds only the in-frame ones, with some missing. The data show approximately 57,000 clones, with 70% to 90% seen just once and approximately 12% held by the top ten. The sequences come from CD4+ or CD8+ T cells sorted from blood, collected in a trial of the OX40 agonist ivuxolimab. The receptors derive from an adult with an advanced solid tumor such as melanoma, head and neck, liver or kidney cancer.

This clone occurred once. This sequence joins TRBV7-2 and TRBJ2-1, with unresolved D. The CDR3 runs to 13 residues. The V and J ends lost 5 bases and 5 bases respectively, with 10 bases between them. Germline lookup yields CDR1 SGHTA and CDR2 FQGNSA. Written as DNA, the CDR3 is TGTGCCAGCAGCCTTGCCCCCGACAATGAGCAGTTCTTC. This encodes CASSLAPDNEQFF.

The rearrangement uses TRBV4-1 and TRBJ2-7; D gene uncertain. CDR1 and CDR2 (germline): MGHRA, YSYEKL. The germline V and J ends were trimmed by 1 base and 10 bases, with 14 bases remaining between them. CDR3 length: 13 residues. Written as DNA, the CDR3 is TGCGCCAGCAGCCAAGGGGAAGGATATGTTCAGTACTTC. It translates to CASSQGEGYVQYF.

The CDR3 loop reads CASIPVVNTEAFF. DNA of the CDR3: TGTGCCAGCATCCCAGTGGTGAACACTGAAGCTTTCTTT. The chain employs TRBV7-9 and TRBJ1-1; D is unresolved. CDR1 SEHNR and CDR2 FQNEAQ come from the germline V gene (reference sequence). V shed 7 bases and J shed 0 bases, with 9 bases lying between them. CDR3 length: 13 residues.

This chain uses TRBV5-6 with TRBJ1-2; 8 bases fit TRBD1. Trimming at V came to 3 bases and at J to 4 bases, leaving 8 bases not matched to a gene. In germline, CDR1 is SGHDT, CDR2 YYEEEE. This CDR3 region has 15 residues. The CDR3 sequence is CASSSRTGRIYGYTF. The CDR3 bases are TGTGCCAGCAGCTCCCGGACAGGGCGGATCTATGGCTACACCTTC.

The gene calls are TRBV6-5 and TRBJ1-3; D is ambiguous. Germline V lookup: CDR1 MNHEY, CDR2 SVGAGI. V lost 4 bases and J lost 2, with 9 bases in between. The CDR3 has 14 residues. CDR3 sequence: CASSLGLAGNTIYF. The CDR3 nucleotides are TGTGCCAGCAGTTTGGGTTTGGCTGGAAACACCATATATTTT.

The chain is built from TRBV11-2 and TRBJ2-3, with a weak D call TRBD2 (5 bases). Trimming took 4 bases from V and 8 from J, leaving 16 bases between them. The CDR3 totals 14 residues. The germline CDR1 and CDR2 sequences are SGHAT and FQNNGV. Here the CDR3 reads CASSSRTLSGTQYF. In DNA form, the CDR3 reads TGTGCCAGCAGCTCCAGGACTCTCTCCGGTACGCAGTATTTT.

This clone was counted only a few times. The rearrangement uses TRBV6-1 and TRBJ2-1, with D possibly being TRBD1 (6 bases). V was cut by 7 bases and J by 4 bases, with 17 bases left in between. CDR3 length equals 15 residues. Per germline, CDR1 MNHNS and CDR2 SASEGT. DNA of the CDR3: TGTGCCAGCATTCGGGACACTGTGACGTACAATGAGCAGTTCTTC. Translation: CASIRDTVTYNEQFF.

CDR3 in DNA: TGTGCCAGCAGCCGAGAGGGAATCATCTACGAGCAGTACTTC. Translating it yields CASSREGIIYEQYF. The chain combines TRBV7-2 with TRBJ2-7, with TRBD2 as a possible D gene (5 bases). The germline V gene encodes CDR1 SGHTA and CDR2 FQGNSA. The CDR3 sequence is 14 residues long. Between the trimmed V and J ends, which lost 5 bases and 3 bases, there was a span of 14 bases.

The chain joins TRBV11-1 to TRBJ1-1; TRBD1 might be the D (6 bases). V was shortened by 5 bases and J by 4 bases, with 23 bases between the two germline ends. The CDR3 runs to 17 residues. CDR1 is SGHAT and CDR2 is FQDESV in the germline V gene (reference sequence). CDR3 loop: CASSPPRGGKVSTEAFF. DNA for the CDR3: TGTGCCAGCAGCCCCCCTCGCGGGGGCAAAGTTAGCACTGAAGCTTTCTTT.

The chain recombines TRBV9 with TRBJ1-1; D is undetermined. Germline loops: CDR1 SGDLS, CDR2 YYNGEE. Deletions cut 3 bases from V and 0 bases from J, with 6 bases between. The CDR3 covers 13 residues. CDR3 in DNA: TGTGCCAGCAGCGGGGGTTTGAACACTGAAGCTTTCTTT. Translated, it gives CASSGGLNTEAFF.